The T cell receptor (beta chain) under discussion was sequenced for a study of T cell responses to AZD1222 COVID-19 vaccine. A remark on this clone: The antigen is unknown. A junction end diverges from the germline sequence, so it may reflect a read error.

Libraries were prepared by immunoSEQ multiplex PCR; TCRdb keeps only in-frame clonotypes and omits some of them. Counted here are approximately 150,000 clones, roughly 91% occurring once; the ten biggest clones make up around 4.7%. The V gene's germline CDR1 is SQVTM and CDR2 ANQGSEA. This CDR3 is 16 amino acids long. Notes on the study in general: With dominance at 160-218 and 743-854, vaccine-associated CD4 TCRs spanned spike. Seropositivity was recorded at baseline in only a handful of AZD1222 recipients.

The receptor was derived from an adult in good health. The chain links TRBV29-1 to TRBJ1-2; D may be TRBD1 (5 bases). Sequenced material: peripheral blood, taken on day 0 of AZD1222 vaccination. This CDR3 is CSVAGPDASGGYVYTF. The DNA for the CDR3 is TGCAGCGTGGCCGGGCCAGATGCCTCCGGGGGTTATGTCTACACCTTC.